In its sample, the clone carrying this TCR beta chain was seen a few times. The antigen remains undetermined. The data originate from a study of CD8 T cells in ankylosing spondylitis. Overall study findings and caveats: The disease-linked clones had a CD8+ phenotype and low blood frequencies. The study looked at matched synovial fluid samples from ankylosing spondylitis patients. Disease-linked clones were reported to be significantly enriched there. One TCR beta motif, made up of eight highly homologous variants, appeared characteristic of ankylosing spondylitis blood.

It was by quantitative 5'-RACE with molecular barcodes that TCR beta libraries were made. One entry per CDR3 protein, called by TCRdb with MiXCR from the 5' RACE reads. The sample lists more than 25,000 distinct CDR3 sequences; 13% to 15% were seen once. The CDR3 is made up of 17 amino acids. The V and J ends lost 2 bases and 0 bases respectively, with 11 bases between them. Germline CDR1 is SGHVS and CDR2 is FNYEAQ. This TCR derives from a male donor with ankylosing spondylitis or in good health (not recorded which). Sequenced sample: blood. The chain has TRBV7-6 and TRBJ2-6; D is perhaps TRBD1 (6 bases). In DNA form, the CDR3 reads TGTGCCAGCAGCTTACGGCGAGGGGGCTCTGGGGCCAACGTCCTGACTTTC. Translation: CASSLRRGGSGANVLTF.